The next 9 T cell receptor beta chains were all read from a single sample in a study of T cells after yellow fever vaccination. TCRdb re-called the 5' RACE reads with MiXCR, one entry per CDR3 protein. The sample consists of 400,000 or so distinct CDR3 sequences, around a tenth of them appearing once. Sequences were derived from PBMCs, sampled on the day of the first yellow fever vaccination. Receptors were obtained from a man aged 18-30 years who received the YFV17D yellow fever vaccine.

This clonotype was recorded once. The junction departs from the called germline gene at one end, perhaps through a read error. This chain connects TRBV7-2 to TRBJ1-5, with 9 bases that match TRBD1. Germline V gene lookup returns CDR1 SGHTA and CDR2 FQGNSA. This CDR3 is 14 amino acids long. CDR3 in amino acids: CASSSPGTGQPLHF. CDR3 coding DNA: TGTGCCAGCAGCTCACCAGGGACAGGGCAGCCCCTGCATTTT.

The chain has TRBV23-1 and TRBJ2-3, with 8 bases lining up with TRBD2. TRBV23-1 is treated as an ORF (open reading frame) with a function not yet certain. This CDR3 spans 15 amino acids. V lost 3 bases, J lost 6 bases, and 8 bases stayed unmatched. CDR3 sequence: CASSQPGLVPDTQYF. The CDR3 coding sequence is TGCGCCAGCAGTCAGCCGGGACTAGTTCCGGATACGCAGTATTTT.

The gene calls are TRBV6-2 or TRBV6-3 and TRBJ2-1; 10 nucleotides match TRBD2. CDR1 and CDR2 from the germline V gene are MNHEY and SVGEGT. The CDR3 length is 13 residues. J was trimmed by 4 bases and V by 7 bases; bases with no gene match: 1. Here the CDR3 reads CASTSGGYNEQFF. In DNA, the CDR3 is TGTGCCAGCACTAGCGGGGGTTACAATGAGCAGTTCTTC.

J is TRBJ1-6 and V is TRBV20-1, with D unclear. Germline CDR1 is DFQATT and CDR2 is SNEGSKA (reference sequence). This CDR3 comprises 13 residues. With 7 bases removed from V and 0 bases from J, the gap between germline ends came to 7 bases. This CDR3 reads CSGRSSYNSPLHF. CDR3 bases: TGCAGTGGAAGGAGCTCCTATAATTCACCCCTCCACTTT.

This clonotype was seen a few times. This chain's CDR3 is CASRPGGTAGVHEQFF. The CDR3 bases are TGTGCCAGCAGACCGGGTGGGACAGCGGGCGTCCATGAGCAGTTCTTC. The V and J genes are TRBV6-2 or TRBV6-3 and TRBJ2-1; a weak D match, TRBD1 (7 bases). Germline assignment: CDR1 MNHEY and CDR2 SVGEGT. This CDR3 spans 16 amino acids. Trimming took off 6 bases at V and 8 bases at J, with 23 bases between the two ends.

The chain combines TRBV19 with TRBJ2-7, with D perhaps TRBD2 (6 bases). This CDR3 has 14 amino acids. Germline CDR1 LNHDA, CDR2 SQIVND (reference sequence). The V gene lost 6 bases and the J gene lost 0 bases, with 12 bases spanning the gap. CDR3 loop: CASSRGGTSYEQYF. The CDR3 DNA is TGTGCCAGTAGCCGTGGGGGGACCTCCTACGAGCAGTACTTC.

The chain joins TRBV18 to TRBJ2-3, with 9 bases fitting TRBD2. V was pared by 1 base and J by 5 bases, with 7 bases of the junction left unmatched. The CDR3 extends over 16 amino acids. Looked up from germline, CDR1 is KGHSH and CDR2 is LQKENI. The CDR3 DNA reads as TGTGCCAGCTCACCACTTGGCGGGGGGGCCCGAGATACGCAGTATTTT. This sequence encodes CASSPLGGGARDTQYF. The complete variable domain, with remaining parts taken from reference TRBV18 and TRBJ2-3, reads NAGVMQNPRHLVRRRGQEARLRCSPMKGHSHVYWYRQLPEEGLKFMVYLQKENIIDESGMPKERFSAEFPKEGPSILRIQQVVRGDSAAYFCASSPLGGGARDTQYFGPGTRLTVL.

The gene calls are TRBV6-4 and TRBJ1-1; perhaps TRBD1 as D (6 bases). V was trimmed by 0 bases and J by 7 bases, leaving 12 bases between them. The CDR3 has 14 residues. The germline V gene encodes CDR1 MRHNA and CDR2 SNTAGT. The CDR3 DNA reads as TGTGCCAGCAGTGACTCGGGGGCGGGGGATGAAGCTTTCTTT. This encodes CASSDSGAGDEAFF.

The sample holds a few counts of this clonotype. The V call is TRBV7-8, the J call TRBJ2-3; no reliable D call. Germline V gene data show CDR1 as SGHVS and CDR2 as FQNEAQ. This CDR3 contains 15 residues. Between the trimmed V and J ends, which lost 1 base and 14 bases, there was a span of 22 bases. CDR3: CASSLEVLNLAQTYF. The CDR3 DNA follows: TGTGCCAGCAGCTTAGAGGTGCTCAATCTGGCCCAAACGTATTTT.